The rows below give T cell receptor beta chains drawn from one sample of a study of radiotherapy plus CTLA-4 blockade in lung cancer. Only in-frame clones appear in the TCRdb table, and some are missing; sequencing was by immunoSEQ multiplex PCR. The table includes 75,000 to 100,000 clones, just over 85% detected once. The sequenced sample was peripheral blood, obtained from a patient treated with radiotherapy plus ipilimumab. Receptors were obtained from a human donor with non-small cell lung cancer that progressed on radiotherapy plus ipilimumab. The CDR3 runs from the conserved cysteine through the conserved F or W. The order of the fields is J gene, V gene, clone size, D gene, CDR3 protein, CDR3 DNA. D genes are given only for firm matches. For some rows the clone size is stated as once, few or many, or as a class when expanded; others skip it.

J gene: TRBJ1-1; V gene: TRBV5-6; clone size: .; D gene: .; CDR3 protein: CASSPGLGSEAFF; CDR3 DNA: TGTGCCAGCAGCCCCGGACTGGGAAGTGAAGCTTTCTTT
J gene: TRBJ1-2; V gene: TRBV5-4; clone size: .; D gene: TRBD1; CDR3 protein: CASSLEGAPYGYTF; CDR3 DNA: TGTGCCAGCAGCTTGGAGGGGGCCCCCTATGGCTACACCTTC
J gene: TRBJ1-1; V gene: TRBV10-3; clone size: .; D gene: .; CDR3 protein: CAISELGGQYTEAFF; CDR3 DNA: TGTGCCATCAGTGAATTAGGGGGGCAGTACACTGAAGCTTTCTTT
J gene: TRBJ2-3; V gene: TRBV29-1; clone size: .; D gene: TRBD1; CDR3 protein: CSATGTGGTDTQYF; CDR3 DNA: TGCAGCGCTACCGGGACAGGGGGCACGGATACGCAGTATTTT
J gene: TRBJ1-5; V gene: TRBV15; clone size: few; D gene: .; CDR3 protein: CATSKDSSNQPQHF; CDR3 DNA: TGTGCCACCAGCAAAGACAGTAGCAATCAGCCCCAGCATTTT
J gene: TRBJ2-5; V gene: TRBV30; clone size: few; D gene: TRBD2; CDR3 protein: CAGRPGGGLETQYF; CDR3 DNA: TGTGCCGGGAGGCCGGGGGGGGGCCTTGAGACCCAGTACTTC
J gene: TRBJ2-5; V gene: TRBV5-1; clone size: .; D gene: TRBD2; CDR3 protein: CASSWGDGTSGTKETQYF; CDR3 DNA: TGCGCCAGCAGCTGGGGGGACGGGACTAGCGGGACTAAAGAGACCCAGTACTTC
J gene: TRBJ1-1; V gene: TRBV5-1; clone size: .; D gene: .; CDR3 protein: CASSVIMNTEAFF; CDR3 DNA: TGCGCCAGCAGCGTTATAATGAACACTGAAGCTTTCTTT
J gene: TRBJ2-6; V gene: TRBV5-4; clone size: .; D gene: .; CDR3 protein: CASSLALGGGANVLTF; CDR3 DNA: TGTGCCAGCAGCTTGGCCCTTGGAGGAGGGGCCAACGTCCTGACTTTC
J gene: TRBJ2-1; V gene: TRBV5-5; clone size: .; D gene: .; CDR3 protein: CASTPTGRGEQFF; CDR3 DNA: TGTGCCAGCACTCCCACTGGGCGAGGTGAGCAGTTCTTC
J gene: TRBJ2-1; V gene: TRBV20-1; clone size: .; D gene: .; CDR3 protein: CSASHQEGQFF; CDR3 DNA: TGCAGTGCTAGCCACCAGGAGGGGCAGTTCTTC
J gene: TRBJ2-7; V gene: TRBV7-9; clone size: .; D gene: .; CDR3 protein: CASSLEGTSDEQYF; CDR3 DNA: TGTGCCAGCAGCTTAGAAGGGACGAGCGACGAGCAGTACTTC
J gene: TRBJ2-3; V gene: TRBV10-3; clone size: .; D gene: TRBD1; CDR3 protein: CATGKGATTDTQYF; CDR3 DNA: TGTGCCACCGGGAAGGGGGCGACGACAGATACGCAGTATTTT
J gene: TRBJ1-2; V gene: TRBV10-3; clone size: few; D gene: TRBD1; CDR3 protein: CATNRDSPNYGYTF; CDR3 DNA: TGTGCCACTAACCGGGACAGCCCTAACTATGGCTACACCTTC
J gene: TRBJ2-2; V gene: TRBV5-1; clone size: .; D gene: .; CDR3 protein: CASSSVETTGELFF; CDR3 DNA: TGCGCCAGCAGCTCGGTGGAGACCACCGGGGAGCTGTTTTTT
J gene: TRBJ1-2; V gene: TRBV7-8; clone size: .; D gene: .; CDR3 protein: CASSSRESFYGYTF; CDR3 DNA: TGTGCCAGCAGCTCCCGTGAAAGCTTCTATGGCTACACCTTC